The rows below give T cell receptor beta chains drawn from one sample of a study of T cells in Graves' hyperthyroidism and ophthalmopathy. TCRdb re-called the multiplex PCR reads through MiXCR, storing one row per CDR3 protein. Of approximately 380,000 distinct CDR3 sequences in the sample, around 15% are singletons; the top ten hold 25% to 30%. The source material was blood. The source is a man aged 45-65 years with Graves' ophthalmopathy. CDR3s include the opening cysteine and the closing phenylalanine or tryptophan. A D gene is named only where the DNA matches it firmly. Part of the rows lack a size; the others show once, few, many or a class for expanded clones.

clone size: many; J gene: TRBJ2-5; V gene: TRBV6-1; D gene: NA; CDR3 protein: CASTWGPPSETQYF; CDR3 DNA: TGTGCCAGCACCTGGGGACCCCCTTCGGAGACCCAGTACTTC
clone size: NA; J gene: TRBJ2-7; V gene: TRBV15; D gene: NA; CDR3 protein: CATSNPLGLGGVGAYEQYF; CDR3 DNA: TGTGCCACCAGCAACCCTCTCGGCCTCGGTGGGGTGGGGGCCTACGAGCAGTACTTC
clone size: NA; J gene: TRBJ1-1; V gene: TRBV3-1; D gene: NA; CDR3 protein: CASSQGQYTEAFF; CDR3 DNA: TGTGCCAGCAGCCAAGGGCAGTACACTGAAGCTTTCTTT
clone size: many; J gene: TRBJ2-1; V gene: TRBV30; D gene: TRBD2; CDR3 protein: CAWSGTSGRAWNEQFF; CDR3 DNA: TGTGCCTGGTCCGGGACTAGCGGGAGGGCCTGGAATGAGCAGTTCTTC
clone size: NA; J gene: TRBJ2-2; V gene: TRBV12-5; D gene: TRBD2; CDR3 protein: CASGYGTSGTNTGELFF; CDR3 DNA: TGTGCTAGTGGGTATGGGACTAGCGGCACGAACACCGGGGAGCTGTTTTTT
clone size: many; J gene: TRBJ2-5; V gene: TRBV18; D gene: NA; CDR3 protein: CASSVYQETQYF; CDR3 DNA: TGTGCCAGCTCAGTCTACCAAGAGACCCAGTACTTC
clone size: NA; J gene: TRBJ1-1; V gene: TRBV10-1; D gene: NA; CDR3 protein: CASRSDGNTEAFF; CDR3 DNA: TGCGCCAGCAGATCGGACGGGAACACTGAAGCTTTCTTT
clone size: many; J gene: TRBJ2-1; V gene: TRBV11-2; D gene: TRBD1; CDR3 protein: CASSPDRGRDEQFF; CDR3 DNA: TGTGCCAGCAGCCCAGACAGGGGGCGGGATGAGCAGTTCTTC
clone size: few; J gene: TRBJ2-7; V gene: TRBV10-1; D gene: NA; CDR3 protein: CASSESGVPYEQYF; CDR3 DNA: TGCGCCAGCAGTGAGTCGGGGGTACCCTACGAGCAGTACTTC
clone size: few; J gene: TRBJ1-2; V gene: TRBV6-4; D gene: NA; CDR3 protein: CASSAAPFYGYTF; CDR3 DNA: TGTGCCAGCAGTGCCGCTCCCTTCTATGGCTACACCTTC
clone size: NA; J gene: TRBJ2-3; V gene: TRBV6-6; D gene: TRBD1; CDR3 protein: CASSYRGPSTDTQYF; CDR3 DNA: TGTGCCAGCAGTTACAGGGGGCCTAGCACAGATACGCAGTATTTT
clone size: many; J gene: TRBJ1-1; V gene: TRBV3-1; D gene: NA; CDR3 protein: CASSQVRGEAFF; CDR3 DNA: TGTGCCAGCAGCCAAGTTCGTGGGGAAGCTTTCTTT
clone size: few; J gene: TRBJ1-1; V gene: TRBV14; D gene: NA; CDR3 protein: CASSAAGLSEAFF; CDR3 DNA: TGTGCCAGCAGCGCGGCAGGGCTGTCTGAAGCTTTCTTT
clone size: NA; J gene: TRBJ2-1; V gene: TRBV7-9; D gene: NA; CDR3 protein: CASSQGQTYNEQFF; CDR3 DNA: TGTGCCAGCAGCCAGGGGCAGACCTACAATGAGCAGTTCTTC
clone size: NA; J gene: TRBJ2-5; V gene: TRBV6-1; D gene: TRBD2; CDR3 protein: CASSPGRGLAGGPGETQYF; CDR3 DNA: TGTGCCAGCAGTCCCGGCCGGGGACTAGCGGGAGGGCCGGGTGAGACCCAGTACTTC
clone size: many; J gene: TRBJ1-5; V gene: TRBV28; D gene: TRBD1; CDR3 protein: CASRAGTGLDQPQHF; CDR3 DNA: TGTGCCAGCAGGGCCGGGACAGGCCTTGATCAGCCCCAGCATTTT
clone size: many; J gene: TRBJ2-7; V gene: TRBV12-3/TRBV12-4; D gene: NA; CDR3 protein: CASSTLEGGEQYF; CDR3 DNA: TGTGCCAGCAGTACCTTGGAGGGTGGCGAGCAGTACTTC
clone size: few; J gene: TRBJ2-7; V gene: TRBV12-3/TRBV12-4; D gene: NA; CDR3 protein: CASSLYRGGQYF; CDR3 DNA: TGTGCCAGCAGTTTATACAGGGGGGGGCAGTACTTC
clone size: few; J gene: TRBJ2-3; V gene: TRBV29-1; D gene: NA; CDR3 protein: CSVATGTDTQYF; CDR3 DNA: TGCAGCGTTGCAACAGGGACAGATACGCAGTATTTT
clone size: many; J gene: TRBJ2-7; V gene: TRBV29-1; D gene: NA; CDR3 protein: CSVVYGGGSYEQYF; CDR3 DNA: TGCAGCGTTGTCTATGGGGGAGGATCCTACGAGCAGTACTTC
clone size: many; J gene: TRBJ2-2; V gene: TRBV7-9; D gene: TRBD2; CDR3 protein: CASSSWRTKRGSGSLNTGELFF; CDR3 DNA: TGTGCCAGCAGCTCATGGAGGACGAAACGGGGCAGCGGGAGCCTAAACACCGGGGAGCTGTTTTTT
clone size: NA; J gene: TRBJ2-1; V gene: TRBV12-3/TRBV12-4; D gene: TRBD2; CDR3 protein: CASGQTSGKYNEQFF; CDR3 DNA: TGTGCCAGCGGTCAGACTAGCGGGAAATACAATGAGCAGTTCTTC
clone size: few; J gene: TRBJ2-2; V gene: TRBV6-2/TRBV6-3; D gene: TRBD2; CDR3 protein: CASNRPWASGRAATGELFF; CDR3 DNA: TGTGCCAGCAACCGCCCCTGGGCTAGCGGGAGGGCCGCCACCGGGGAGCTGTTTTTT